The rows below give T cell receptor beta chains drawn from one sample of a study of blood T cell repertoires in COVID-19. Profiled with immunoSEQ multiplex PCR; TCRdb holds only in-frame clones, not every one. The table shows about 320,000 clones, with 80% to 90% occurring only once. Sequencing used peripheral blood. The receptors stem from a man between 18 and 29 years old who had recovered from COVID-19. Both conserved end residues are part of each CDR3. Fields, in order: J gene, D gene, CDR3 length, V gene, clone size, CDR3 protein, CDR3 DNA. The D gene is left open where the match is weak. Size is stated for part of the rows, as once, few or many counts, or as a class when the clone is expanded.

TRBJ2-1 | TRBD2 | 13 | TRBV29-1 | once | CSGGLASYNEQFF | TGCAGCGGCGGACTAGCATCCTACAATGAGCAGTTCTTC
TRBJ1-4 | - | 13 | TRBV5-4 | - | CASSLGLNEKLFF | TGTGCCAGCAGCCTCGGACTTAATGAAAAACTGTTTTTT
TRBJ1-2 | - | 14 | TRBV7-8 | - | CASSLDSINYGYTF | TGTGCCAGCAGCCTTGACAGCATCAACTATGGCTACACCTTC
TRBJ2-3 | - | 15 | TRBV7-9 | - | CASSTSQGVEDTQYF | TGTGCCAGCAGCACCTCACAGGGTGTGGAAGATACGCAGTATTTT
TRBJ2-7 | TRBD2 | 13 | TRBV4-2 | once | CASSPGGGDEQYF | TGTGCCAGCAGCCCAGGTGGGGGGGACGAGCAGTACTTC
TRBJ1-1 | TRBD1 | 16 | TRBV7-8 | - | CASSLDRGLMNTEAFF | TGTGCCAGCAGCCTTGACAGGGGGTTGATGAACACTGAAGCTTTCTTT
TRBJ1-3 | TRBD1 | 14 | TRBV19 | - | CASSSQGNSNTIYF | TGTGCCAGTAGTTCACAGGGGAACTCGAACACCATATATTTT
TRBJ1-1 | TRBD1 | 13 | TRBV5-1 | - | CASSFQGATEAFF | TGCGCCAGCAGCTTTCAGGGGGCCACTGAAGCTTTCTTT
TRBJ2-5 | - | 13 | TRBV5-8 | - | CASTDRYLETQYF | TGTGCCAGCACCGACAGGTATTTGGAGACCCAGTACTTC
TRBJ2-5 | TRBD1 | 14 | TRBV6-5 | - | CASRRQGSQETQYF | TGTGCCAGCAGACGACAGGGATCCCAAGAGACCCAGTACTTC
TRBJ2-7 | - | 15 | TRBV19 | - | CASSIGTRGKHEQYF | TGTGCCAGTAGTATTGGGACACGGGGAAAGCACGAGCAGTACTTC
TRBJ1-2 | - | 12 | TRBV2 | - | CASSPGGSGYTF | TGTGCCAGCAGTCCGGGGGGCAGCGGCTACACCTTC
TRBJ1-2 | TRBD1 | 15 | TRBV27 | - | CASRPKGQGAHGYTF | TGTGCCAGCAGACCCAAGGGACAGGGGGCTCATGGCTACACCTTC
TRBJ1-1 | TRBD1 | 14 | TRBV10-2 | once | CASSDRDRVTEAFF | TGCGCCAGCAGTGATAGGGACAGGGTTACTGAAGCTTTCTTT
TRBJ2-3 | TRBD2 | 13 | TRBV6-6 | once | CASSYGLAGGWYF | TGTGCCAGCAGTTATGGTCTAGCGGGGGGGTGGTATTTT
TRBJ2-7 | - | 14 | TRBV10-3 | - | CAISGTSSSYEQYF | TGTGCCATCAGCGGGACTTCTAGCTCCTACGAGCAGTACTTC
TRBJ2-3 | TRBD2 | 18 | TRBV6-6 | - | CASSPRASGGRISDTQYF | TGTGCCAGCAGTCCCCGGGCTAGCGGGGGGAGGATCTCGGATACGCAGTATTTT
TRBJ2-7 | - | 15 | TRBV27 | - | CASSLSRTNFYEQYF | TGTGCCAGCAGTTTATCTAGGACTAATTTCTACGAGCAGTACTTC
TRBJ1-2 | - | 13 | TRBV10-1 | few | CASSETGTYGYTF | TGCGCCAGCAGTGAGACAGGGACCTATGGCTACACCTTC
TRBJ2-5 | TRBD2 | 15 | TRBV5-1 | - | CASSPLAGGIETQYF | TGCGCCAGCAGCCCACTAGCGGGGGGGATAGAGACCCAGTACTTC
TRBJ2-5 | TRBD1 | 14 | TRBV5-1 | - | CASSSQGAWETQYF | TGCGCCAGCAGCTCCCAGGGGGCATGGGAGACCCAGTACTTC
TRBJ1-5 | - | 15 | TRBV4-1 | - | CASSQDGFRNQPQHF | TGCGCCAGCAGCCAAGACGGATTCAGGAATCAGCCCCAGCATTTT
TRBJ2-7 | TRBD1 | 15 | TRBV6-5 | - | CASTRRPGGAYEQYF | TGTGCCAGCACCCGGAGGCCAGGGGGTGCCTACGAGCAGTACTTC
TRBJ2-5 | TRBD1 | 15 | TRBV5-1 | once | CASSFIPGTEETQYF | TGCGCCAGCAGCTTTATCCCTGGGACAGAAGAGACCCAGTACTTC
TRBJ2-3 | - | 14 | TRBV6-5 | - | CASRQAYSTDTQYF | TGTGCCAGCAGACAGGCCTATAGCACAGATACGCAGTATTTT
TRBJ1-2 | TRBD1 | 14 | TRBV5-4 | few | CASSFTGDDYGYTF | TGTGCCAGCAGCTTTACAGGGGACGACTATGGCTACACCTTC
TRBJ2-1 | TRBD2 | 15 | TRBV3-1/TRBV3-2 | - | CASSQTSGNYNEQFF | TGTGCCAGCAGCCAGACTAGCGGGAACTACAATGAGCAGTTCTTC
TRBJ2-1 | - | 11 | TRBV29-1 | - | CSVRSITEQFF | TGCAGCGTTCGGTCAATCACTGAGCAGTTCTTC
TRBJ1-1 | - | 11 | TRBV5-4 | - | CASSSPVRTFF | TGTGCCAGCAGCTCCCCGGTGAGAACTTTCTTT
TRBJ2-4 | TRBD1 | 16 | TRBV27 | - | CASSLNPQGAKNIQYF | TGTGCCAGCAGTTTAAACCCACAGGGGGCCAAAAACATTCAGTACTTC
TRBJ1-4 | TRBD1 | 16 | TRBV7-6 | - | CASSPYSTGREEKLFF | TGTGCCAGCAGCCCCTACTCGACAGGGAGAGAAGAAAAACTGTTTTTT
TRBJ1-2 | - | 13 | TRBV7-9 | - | CASSPSPQWGYTF | TGTGCCAGCAGCCCCTCGCCTCAGTGGGGCTACACCTTC
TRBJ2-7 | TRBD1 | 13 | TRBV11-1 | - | CASSRDRGNEQYF | TGTGCCAGCAGCCGGGACAGGGGGAACGAGCAGTACTTC
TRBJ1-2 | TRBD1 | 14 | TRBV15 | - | CATRTGTGPYGYTF | TGTGCCACTCGCACCGGGACAGGGCCCTATGGCTACACCTTC
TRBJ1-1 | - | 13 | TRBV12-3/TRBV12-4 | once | CASSPRGGGEAFF | TGTGCCAGCAGCCCGCGAGGGGGTGGAGAAGCTTTCTTT
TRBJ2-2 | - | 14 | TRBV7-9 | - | CASSLRGTTGELFF | TGTGCCAGCAGCTTAAGGGGAACAACCGGGGAGCTGTTTTTT
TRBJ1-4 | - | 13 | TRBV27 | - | CASMDTHNEKLFF | TGTGCCAGCATGGACACCCATAATGAAAAACTGTTTTTT
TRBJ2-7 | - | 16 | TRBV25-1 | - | CASSEYRSGLMYEQYF | TGTGCCAGCAGTGAGTACCGTAGCGGACTGATGTACGAGCAGTACTTC
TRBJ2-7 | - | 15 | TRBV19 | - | CASSIDLSRVDEQYF | TGTGCCAGTAGTATAGATCTGAGCAGGGTGGATGAGCAGTACTTC
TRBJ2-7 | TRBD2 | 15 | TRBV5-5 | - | CASSSHRDYPYEQYF | TGTGCCAGCAGCTCTCACCGGGACTATCCCTACGAGCAGTACTTC
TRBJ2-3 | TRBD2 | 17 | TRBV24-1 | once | CATSDSGLAESTDTQYF | TGTGCCACCAGTGATTCCGGACTAGCGGAAAGCACAGATACGCAGTATTTT
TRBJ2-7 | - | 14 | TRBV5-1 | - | CATTARPQGDEQYF | TGCGCCACTACGGCCCGTCCCCAAGGGGACGAGCAGTACTTC
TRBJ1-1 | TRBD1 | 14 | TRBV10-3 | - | CAIIRGQGYTEAFF | TGTGCCATCATAAGGGGACAGGGATATACTGAAGCTTTCTTT
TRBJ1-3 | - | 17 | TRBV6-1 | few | CASSEEALGRSGNTIYF | TGTGCCAGCAGTGAAGAGGCTCTTGGGCGCTCTGGAAACACCATATATTTT
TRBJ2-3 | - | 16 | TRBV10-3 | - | CAISDPSGSYTDTQYF | TGTGCCATCAGTGACCCCAGCGGGTCCTACACAGATACGCAGTATTTT
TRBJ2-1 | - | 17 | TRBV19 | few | CASKGDRPESSYNEQFF | TGTGCCAGTAAGGGTGACAGGCCCGAGAGCTCCTACAATGAGCAGTTCTTC
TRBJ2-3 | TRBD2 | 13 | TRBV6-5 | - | CASRRESTDTQYF | TGTGCCAGCAGGCGGGAGTCCACAGATACGCAGTATTTT
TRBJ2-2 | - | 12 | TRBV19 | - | CASSMGSGELFF | TGTGCCAGTAGTATGGGCTCCGGGGAGCTGTTTTTT
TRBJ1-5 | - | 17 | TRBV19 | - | CASSIRWRWTENQPQHF | TGTGCCAGTAGTATACGGTGGCGGTGGACAGAAAATCAGCCCCAGCATTTT
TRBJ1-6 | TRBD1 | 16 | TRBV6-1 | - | CASSGIGTGGRTPLHF | TGTGCCAGCAGTGGAATAGGGACAGGGGGAAGAACACCCCTCCACTTT
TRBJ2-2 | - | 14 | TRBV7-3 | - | CASSLLANTGELFF | TGTGCCAGCAGCTTATTAGCTAACACCGGGGAGCTGTTTTTT
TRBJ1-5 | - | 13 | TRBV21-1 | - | CASSTRRDQPQHF | TGTGCCAGCAGCACAAGACGGGATCAGCCCCAGCATTTT
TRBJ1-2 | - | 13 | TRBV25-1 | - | CASSEAGLSGYTF | TGTGCCAGCAGTGAGGCAGGGTTAAGTGGCTACACCTTC